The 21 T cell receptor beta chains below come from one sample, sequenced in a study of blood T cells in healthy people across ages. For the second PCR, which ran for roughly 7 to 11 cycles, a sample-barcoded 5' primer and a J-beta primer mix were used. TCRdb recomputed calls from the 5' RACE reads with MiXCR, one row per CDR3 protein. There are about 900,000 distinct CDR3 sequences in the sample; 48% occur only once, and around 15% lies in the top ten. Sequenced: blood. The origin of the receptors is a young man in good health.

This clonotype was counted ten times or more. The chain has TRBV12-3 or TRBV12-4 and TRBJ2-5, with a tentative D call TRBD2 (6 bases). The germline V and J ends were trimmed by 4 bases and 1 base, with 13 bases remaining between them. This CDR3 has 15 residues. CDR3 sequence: CASSSLGGVQETQYF. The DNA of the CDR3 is TGTGCCAGCAGTTCCCTGGGCGGGGTCCAAGAGACCCAGTACTTC.

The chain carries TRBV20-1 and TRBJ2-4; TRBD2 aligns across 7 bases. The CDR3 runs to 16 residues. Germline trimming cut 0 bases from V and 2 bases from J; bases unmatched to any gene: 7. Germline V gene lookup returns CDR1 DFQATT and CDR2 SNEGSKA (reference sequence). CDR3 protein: CSARDLGEGTKNIQYF. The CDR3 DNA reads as TGCAGTGCTAGAGATCTCGGGGAGGGTACCAAAAACATTCAGTACTTC.

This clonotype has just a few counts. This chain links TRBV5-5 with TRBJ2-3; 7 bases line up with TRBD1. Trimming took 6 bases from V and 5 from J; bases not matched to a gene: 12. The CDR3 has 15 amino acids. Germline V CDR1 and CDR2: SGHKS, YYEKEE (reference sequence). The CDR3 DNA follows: TGTGCCAGCATCGAATCGACAGGGAAGAGAGATACGCAGTATTTT. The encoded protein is CASIESTGKRDTQYF.

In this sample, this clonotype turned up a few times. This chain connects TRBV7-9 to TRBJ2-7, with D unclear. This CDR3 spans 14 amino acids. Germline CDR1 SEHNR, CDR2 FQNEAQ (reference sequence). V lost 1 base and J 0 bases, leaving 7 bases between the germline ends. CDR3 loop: CASSLGSYSYEQYF. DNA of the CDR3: TGTGCCAGCAGCTTAGGATCATACTCCTACGAGCAGTACTTC.

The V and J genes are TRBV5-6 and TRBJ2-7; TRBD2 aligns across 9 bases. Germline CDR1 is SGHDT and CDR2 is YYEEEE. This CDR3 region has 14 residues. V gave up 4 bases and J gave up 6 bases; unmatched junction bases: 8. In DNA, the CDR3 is TGTGCCAGCAGCGTTGCGGGGGGGCCACTCGAGCAGTACTTC. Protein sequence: CASSVAGGPLEQYF.

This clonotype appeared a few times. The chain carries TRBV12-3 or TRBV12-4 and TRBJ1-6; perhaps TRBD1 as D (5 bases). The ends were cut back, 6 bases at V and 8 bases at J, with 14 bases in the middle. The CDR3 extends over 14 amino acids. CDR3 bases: TGTGCCAGCAGACCCCTACGGGGACATTCACCCCTCCACTTT. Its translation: CASRPLRGHSPLHF.

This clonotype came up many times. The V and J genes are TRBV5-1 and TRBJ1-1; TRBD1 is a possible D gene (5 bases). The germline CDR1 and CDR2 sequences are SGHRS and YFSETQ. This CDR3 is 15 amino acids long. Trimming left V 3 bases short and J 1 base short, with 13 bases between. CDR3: CASSSGARENTEAFF. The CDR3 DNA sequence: TGCGCCAGCAGCTCTGGGGCGCGGGAGAACACTGAAGCTTTCTTT.

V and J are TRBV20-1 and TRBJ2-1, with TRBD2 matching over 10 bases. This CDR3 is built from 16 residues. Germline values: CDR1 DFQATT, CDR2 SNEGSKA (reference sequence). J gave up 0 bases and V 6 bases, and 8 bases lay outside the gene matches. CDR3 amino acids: CSARTSGGFSYNEQFF. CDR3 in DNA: TGCAGTGCAAGGACTAGCGGAGGATTCTCCTACAATGAGCAGTTCTTC.

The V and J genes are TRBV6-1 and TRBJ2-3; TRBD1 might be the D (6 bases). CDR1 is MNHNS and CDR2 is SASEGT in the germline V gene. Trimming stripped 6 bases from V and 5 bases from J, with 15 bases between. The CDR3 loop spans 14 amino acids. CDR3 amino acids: CASSYWTVGDTQYF. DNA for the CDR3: TGTGCCAGCAGCTACTGGACAGTTGGAGATACGCAGTATTTT.

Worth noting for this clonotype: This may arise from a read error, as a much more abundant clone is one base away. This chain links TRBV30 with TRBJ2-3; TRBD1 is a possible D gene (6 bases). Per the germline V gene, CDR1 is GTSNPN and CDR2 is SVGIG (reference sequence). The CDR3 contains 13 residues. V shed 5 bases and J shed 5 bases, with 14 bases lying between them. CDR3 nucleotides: TGTGCCTGGGTAGCAGGGGCGATAGATACGCAGTATTTT. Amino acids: CAWVAGAIDTQYF.

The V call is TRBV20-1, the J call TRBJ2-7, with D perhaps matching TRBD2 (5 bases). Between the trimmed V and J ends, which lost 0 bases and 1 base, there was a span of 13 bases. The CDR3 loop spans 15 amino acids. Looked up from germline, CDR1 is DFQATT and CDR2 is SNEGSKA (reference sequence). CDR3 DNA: TGCAGTGCTAGAGATCCCGAGGGTAGGTCCTACGAGCAGTACTTC. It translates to CSARDPEGRSYEQYF.

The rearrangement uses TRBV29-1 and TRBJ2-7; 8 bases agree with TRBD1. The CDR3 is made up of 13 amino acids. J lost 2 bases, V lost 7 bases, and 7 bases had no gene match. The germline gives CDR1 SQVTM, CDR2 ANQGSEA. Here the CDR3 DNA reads TGCAGCGCCGCCGGGACAGGCCCCTACGAGCAGTACTTC. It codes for CSAAGTGPYEQYF.

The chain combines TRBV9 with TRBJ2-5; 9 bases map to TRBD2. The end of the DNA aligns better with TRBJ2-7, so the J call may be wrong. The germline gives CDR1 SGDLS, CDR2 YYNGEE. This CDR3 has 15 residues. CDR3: CASSPLGTSFTEQYF. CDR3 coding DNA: TGTGCCAGCAGCCCGCTGGGGACTAGCTTTACCGAGCAGTACTTC.

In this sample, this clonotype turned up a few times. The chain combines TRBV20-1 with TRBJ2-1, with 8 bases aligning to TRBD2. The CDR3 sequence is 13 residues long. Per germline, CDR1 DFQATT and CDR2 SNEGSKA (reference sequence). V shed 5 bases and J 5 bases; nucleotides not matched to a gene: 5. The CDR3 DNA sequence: TGCAGTGCTTCGGGACTAGTAAACAATGAGCAGTTCTTC. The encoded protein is CSASGLVNNEQFF.

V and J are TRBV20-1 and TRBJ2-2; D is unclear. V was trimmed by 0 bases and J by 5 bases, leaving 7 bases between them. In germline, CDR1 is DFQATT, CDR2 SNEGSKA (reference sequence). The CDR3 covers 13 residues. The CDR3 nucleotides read TGCAGTGCTAGAGATCGGGTTACCGGGGAGCTGTTTTTT. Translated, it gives CSARDRVTGELFF.

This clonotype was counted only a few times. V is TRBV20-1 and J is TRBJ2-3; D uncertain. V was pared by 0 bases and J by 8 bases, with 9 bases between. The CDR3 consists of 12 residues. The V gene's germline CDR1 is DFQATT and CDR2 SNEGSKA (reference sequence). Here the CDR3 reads CSARDILPTQYF. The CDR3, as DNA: TGCAGTGCTAGAGATATACTTCCTACGCAGTATTTT.

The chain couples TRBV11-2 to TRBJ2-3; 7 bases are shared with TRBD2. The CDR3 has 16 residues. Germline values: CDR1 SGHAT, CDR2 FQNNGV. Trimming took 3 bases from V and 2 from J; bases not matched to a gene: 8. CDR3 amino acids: CASSLLAGEITDTQYF. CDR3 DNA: TGTGCCAGCAGCTTGTTGGCGGGGGAGATCACAGATACGCAGTATTTT. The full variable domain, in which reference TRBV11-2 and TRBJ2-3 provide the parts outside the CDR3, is EAGVAQSPRYKIIEKRQSVAFWCNPISGHATLYWYQQILGQGPKLLIQFQNNGVVDDSQLPKDRFSAERLKGVDSTLKIQPAKLEDSAVYLCASSLLAGEITDTQYFGPGTRLTVL.

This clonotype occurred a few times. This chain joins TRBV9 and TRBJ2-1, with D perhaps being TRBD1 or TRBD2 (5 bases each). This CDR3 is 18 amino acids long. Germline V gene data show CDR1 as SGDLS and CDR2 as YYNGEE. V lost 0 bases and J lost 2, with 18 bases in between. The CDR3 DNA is TGTGCCAGCAGCGTAGTTTCGGGACGAGGAACTCCCTACAATGAGCAGTTCTTC. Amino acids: CASSVVSGRGTPYNEQFF.

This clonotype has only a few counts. CDR3 residues: CASSVGRGGTDTQYF. Written as DNA, the CDR3 is TGTGCCAGCAGCGTAGGACGGGGGGGCACAGATACGCAGTATTTT. The chain joins TRBV9 to TRBJ2-3; 7 positions match TRBD2. With V trimmed by 0 bases and J by 1 base, 2 bases remained unmatched. Germline V gene data show CDR1 as SGDLS and CDR2 as YYNGEE. This CDR3 comprises 15 residues.

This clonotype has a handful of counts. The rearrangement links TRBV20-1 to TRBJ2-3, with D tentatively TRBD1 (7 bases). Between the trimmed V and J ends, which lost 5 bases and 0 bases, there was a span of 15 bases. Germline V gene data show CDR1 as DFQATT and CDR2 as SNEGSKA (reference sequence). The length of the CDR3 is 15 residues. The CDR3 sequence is CSARGTAASTDTQYF. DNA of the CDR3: TGCAGTGCTCGGGGGACAGCCGCTAGCACAGATACGCAGTATTTT.

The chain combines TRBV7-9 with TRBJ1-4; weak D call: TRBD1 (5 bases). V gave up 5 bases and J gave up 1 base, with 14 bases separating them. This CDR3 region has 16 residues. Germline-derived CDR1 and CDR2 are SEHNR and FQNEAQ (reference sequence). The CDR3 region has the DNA TGTGCCAGCAGCGGCCGGGGGGGAGGAACTAATGAAAAACTGTTTTTT. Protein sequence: CASSGRGGGTNEKLFF. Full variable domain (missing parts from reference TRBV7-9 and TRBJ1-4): DTGVSQNPRHKITKRGQNVTFRCDPISEHNRLYWYRQTLGQGPEFLTYFQNEAQLEKSRLLSDRFSAERPKGSFSTLEIQRTEQGDSAMYLCASSGRGGGTNEKLFFGSGTQLSVL.